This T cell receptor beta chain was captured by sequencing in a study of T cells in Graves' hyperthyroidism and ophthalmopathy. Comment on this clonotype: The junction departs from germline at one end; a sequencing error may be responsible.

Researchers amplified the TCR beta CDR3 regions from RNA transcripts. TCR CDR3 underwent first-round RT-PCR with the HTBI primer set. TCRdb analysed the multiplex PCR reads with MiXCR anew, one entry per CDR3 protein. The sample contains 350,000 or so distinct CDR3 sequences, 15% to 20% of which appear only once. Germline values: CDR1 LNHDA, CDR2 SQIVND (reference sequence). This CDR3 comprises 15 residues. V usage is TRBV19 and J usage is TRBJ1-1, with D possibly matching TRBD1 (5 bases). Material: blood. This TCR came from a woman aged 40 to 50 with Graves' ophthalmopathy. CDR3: CASSRTGHPGTEACF. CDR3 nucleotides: TGTGCCAGTAGTCGTACAGGTCATCCGGGCACTGAAGCTTGCTTT.